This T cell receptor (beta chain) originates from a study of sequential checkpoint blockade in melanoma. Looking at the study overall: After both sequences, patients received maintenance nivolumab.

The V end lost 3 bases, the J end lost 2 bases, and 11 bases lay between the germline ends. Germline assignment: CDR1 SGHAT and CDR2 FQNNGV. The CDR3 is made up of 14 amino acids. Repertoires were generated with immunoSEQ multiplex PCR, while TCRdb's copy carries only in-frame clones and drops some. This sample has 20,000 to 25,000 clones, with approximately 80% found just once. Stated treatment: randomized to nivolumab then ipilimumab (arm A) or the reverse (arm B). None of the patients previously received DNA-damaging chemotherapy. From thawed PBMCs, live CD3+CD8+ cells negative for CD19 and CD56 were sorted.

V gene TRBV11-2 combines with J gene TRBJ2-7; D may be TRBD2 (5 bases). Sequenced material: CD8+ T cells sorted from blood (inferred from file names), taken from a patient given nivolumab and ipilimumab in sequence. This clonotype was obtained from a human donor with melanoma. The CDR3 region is CASSFGGSPYEQYF. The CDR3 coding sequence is TGTGCCAGCAGCTTTGGCGGGTCACCCTACGAGCAGTACTTC. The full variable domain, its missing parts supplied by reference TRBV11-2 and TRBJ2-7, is EAGVAQSPRYKIIEKRQSVAFWCNPISGHATLYWYQQILGQGPKLLIQFQNNGVVDDSQLPKDRFSAERLKGVDSTLKIQPAKLEDSAVYLCASSFGGSPYEQYFGPGTRLTVT.